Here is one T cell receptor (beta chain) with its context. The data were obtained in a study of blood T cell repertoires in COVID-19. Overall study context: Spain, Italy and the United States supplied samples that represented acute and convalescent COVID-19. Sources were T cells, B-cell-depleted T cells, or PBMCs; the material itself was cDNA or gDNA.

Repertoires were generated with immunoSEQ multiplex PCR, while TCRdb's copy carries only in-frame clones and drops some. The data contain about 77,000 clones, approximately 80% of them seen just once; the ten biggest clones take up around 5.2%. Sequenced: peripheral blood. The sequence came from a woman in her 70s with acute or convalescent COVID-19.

As DNA, the CDR3 is TGTGCCAGCAGCTCTTCGGGGAGCAATGAGCAGTTCTTC. Protein product: CASSSSGSNEQFF. The V gene is TRBV7-9, the J gene TRBJ2-1, with D possibly being TRBD2 (5 bases). V lost 4 bases and J lost 6, with 10 bases in between. This CDR3 spans 13 amino acids. Germline V gene sequence: CDR1 SEHNR, CDR2 FQNEAQ (reference sequence).